The sample holds many counts of the clone carrying this T cell receptor beta chain. Its antigen is undetermined. The CDR3 sequence is 15 residues long. CDR1 SGHAT and CDR2 FQNNGV come from the germline V gene. The V end was cut by 1 base, the J end by 0 bases, with 10 bases between. Amplified regions were TCR beta CDR3 sequences from RNA transcripts. HTBI primers were employed in a first-round RT-PCR of the TCR CDR3. TCRdb processed the multiplex PCR reads anew with MiXCR; each CDR3 protein has one entry. This sample has about 350,000 distinct CDR3 sequences, with about a sixth found just once. Exclusions: uncontrolled infection, other autoimmune disease, pregnancy, lactation. This specimen belongs to a study of T cells in Graves' hyperthyroidism and ophthalmopathy. Findings and limits, study-wide: Ophthalmopathy was distinguished from stable hyperthyroidism by 13 V-J signatures.

Sequenced: blood. This sequence was found in a woman aged 40 to 50 with Graves' ophthalmopathy. The chain has TRBV11-2 and TRBJ2-7, with a possible D match to TRBD2 (5 bases). CDR3 coding DNA: TGTGCCAGCAGCTTAGGCGGGCTGAGCTCCTACGAGCAGTACTTC. The encoded protein is CASSLGGLSSYEQYF.